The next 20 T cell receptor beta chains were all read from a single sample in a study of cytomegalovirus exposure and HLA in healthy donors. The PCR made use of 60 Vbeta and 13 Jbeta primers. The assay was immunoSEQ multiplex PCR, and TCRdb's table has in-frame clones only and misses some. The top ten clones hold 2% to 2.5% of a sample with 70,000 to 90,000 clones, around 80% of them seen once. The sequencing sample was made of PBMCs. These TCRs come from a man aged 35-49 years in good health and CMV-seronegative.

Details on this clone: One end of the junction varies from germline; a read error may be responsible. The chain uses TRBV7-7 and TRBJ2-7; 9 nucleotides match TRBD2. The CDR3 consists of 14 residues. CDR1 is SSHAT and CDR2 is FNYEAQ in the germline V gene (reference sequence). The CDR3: CASSLGSGSYEQYF. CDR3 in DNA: TGTGCTAGCAGCTTAGGTAGCGGGAGCTACGAGCAGTACTTC.

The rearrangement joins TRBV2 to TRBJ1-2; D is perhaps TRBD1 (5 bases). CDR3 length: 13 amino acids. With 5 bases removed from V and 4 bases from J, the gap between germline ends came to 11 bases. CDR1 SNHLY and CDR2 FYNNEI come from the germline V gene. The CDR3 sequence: CASSRQTLYGYTF. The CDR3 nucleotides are TGTGCCAGCAGTAGACAGACGCTCTATGGCTACACCTTC.

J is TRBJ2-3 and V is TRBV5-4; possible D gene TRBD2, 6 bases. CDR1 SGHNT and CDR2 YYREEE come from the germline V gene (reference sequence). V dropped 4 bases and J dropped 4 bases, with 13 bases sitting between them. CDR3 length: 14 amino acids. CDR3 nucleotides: TGTGCCAGCAGCCCTAGCGTATCGGCAGATACGCAGTATTTT. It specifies CASSPSVSADTQYF.

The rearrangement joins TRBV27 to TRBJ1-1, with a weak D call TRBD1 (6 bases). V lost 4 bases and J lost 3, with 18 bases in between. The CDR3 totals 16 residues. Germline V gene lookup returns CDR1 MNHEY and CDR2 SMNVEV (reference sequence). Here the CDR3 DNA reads TGTGCCAGCAGTTGGGGTAGGGGGTTACAGTACACTGAAGCTTTCTTT. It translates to CASSWGRGLQYTEAFF.

The CDR3 DNA follows: TGTGCCAGTAGTCAGGTTATCTCTGGGGCCAACGTCCTGACTTTC. It is translated as CASSQVISGANVLTF. This rearrangement joins TRBV19 to TRBJ2-6; D ambiguous. The CDR3 length is 15 residues. In germline, CDR1 is LNHDA, CDR2 SQIVND (reference sequence). Trimming removed 5 bases from V and 0 bases from J, with 8 bases in between.

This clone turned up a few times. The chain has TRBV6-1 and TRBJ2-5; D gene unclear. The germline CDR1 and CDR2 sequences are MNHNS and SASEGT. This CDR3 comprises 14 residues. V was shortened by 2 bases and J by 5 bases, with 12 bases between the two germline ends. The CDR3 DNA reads TGTGCCAGCAGTGAACACCGAAACGGGGAGACCCAGTACTTC. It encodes CASSEHRNGETQYF.

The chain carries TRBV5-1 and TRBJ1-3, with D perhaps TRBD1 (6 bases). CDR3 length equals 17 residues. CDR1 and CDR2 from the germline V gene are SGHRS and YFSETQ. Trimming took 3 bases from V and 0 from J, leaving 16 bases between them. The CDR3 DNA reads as TGCGCCAGCAGCTCTAGACCGCCAGGGGTCTCTGGAAACACCATATATTTT. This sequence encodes CASSSRPPGVSGNTIYF.

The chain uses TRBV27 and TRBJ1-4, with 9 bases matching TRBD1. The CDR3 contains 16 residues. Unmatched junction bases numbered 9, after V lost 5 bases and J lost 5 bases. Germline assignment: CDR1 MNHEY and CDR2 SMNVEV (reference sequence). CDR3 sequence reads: CASSANAGTGNEKLFF. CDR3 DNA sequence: TGTGCCAGCAGTGCCAACGCGGGGACAGGGAATGAAAAACTGTTTTTT.

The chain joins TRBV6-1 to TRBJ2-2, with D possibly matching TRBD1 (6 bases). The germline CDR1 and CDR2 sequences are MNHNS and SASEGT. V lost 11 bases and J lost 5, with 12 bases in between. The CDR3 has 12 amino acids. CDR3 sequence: CAGDTGTGELFF. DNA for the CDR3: TGTGCCGGAGACACAGGGACCGGGGAGCTGTTTTTT.

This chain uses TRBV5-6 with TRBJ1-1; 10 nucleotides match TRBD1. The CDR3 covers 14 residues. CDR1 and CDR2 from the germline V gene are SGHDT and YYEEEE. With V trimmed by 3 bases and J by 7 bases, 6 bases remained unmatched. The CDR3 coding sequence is TGTGCCAGCAGCTCGGGGACAGGGGTGGATGAAGCTTTCTTT. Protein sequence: CASSSGTGVDEAFF.

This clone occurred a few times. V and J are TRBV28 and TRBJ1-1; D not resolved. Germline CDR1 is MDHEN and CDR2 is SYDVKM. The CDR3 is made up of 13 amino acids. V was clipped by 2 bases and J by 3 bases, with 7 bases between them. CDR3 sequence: CASSLIRDTEAFF. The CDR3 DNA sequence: TGTGCCAGCAGTTTAATTCGGGACACTGAAGCTTTCTTT.

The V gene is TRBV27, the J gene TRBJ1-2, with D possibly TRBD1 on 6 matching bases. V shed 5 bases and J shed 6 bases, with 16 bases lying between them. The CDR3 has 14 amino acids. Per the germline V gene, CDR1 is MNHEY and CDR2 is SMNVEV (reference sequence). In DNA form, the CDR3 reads TGTGCCAGCAGTCCGTTAGGCGCAGGGGATGGCTACACCTTC. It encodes CASSPLGAGDGYTF.

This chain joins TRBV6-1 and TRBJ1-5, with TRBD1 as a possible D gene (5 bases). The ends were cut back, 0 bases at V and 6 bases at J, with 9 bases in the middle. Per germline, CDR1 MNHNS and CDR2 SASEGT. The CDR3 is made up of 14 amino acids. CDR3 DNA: TGTGCCAGCAGTGAAGCGCGTAGGGGTCAGCCCCAGCATTTT. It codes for CASSEARRGQPQHF.

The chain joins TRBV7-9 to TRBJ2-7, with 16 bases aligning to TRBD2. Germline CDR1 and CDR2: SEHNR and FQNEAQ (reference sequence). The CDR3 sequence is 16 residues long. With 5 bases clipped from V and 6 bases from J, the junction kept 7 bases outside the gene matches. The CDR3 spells CASSRWGLAGGLEQYF. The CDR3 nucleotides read TGTGCCAGCAGCCGATGGGGACTAGCGGGGGGGCTCGAGCAGTACTTC.

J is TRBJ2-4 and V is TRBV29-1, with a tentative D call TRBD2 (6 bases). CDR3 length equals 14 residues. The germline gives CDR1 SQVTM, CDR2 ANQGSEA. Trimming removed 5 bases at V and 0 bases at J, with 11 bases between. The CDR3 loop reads CSVSGRLAKNIQYF. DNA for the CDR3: TGCAGCGTTTCGGGGAGGTTAGCCAAAAACATTCAGTACTTC.

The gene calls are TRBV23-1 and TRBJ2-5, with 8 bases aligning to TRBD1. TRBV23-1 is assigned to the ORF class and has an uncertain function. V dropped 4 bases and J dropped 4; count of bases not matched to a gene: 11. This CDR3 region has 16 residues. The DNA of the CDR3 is TGCGCCAGCAGTCCCTCTCCGTCAGGGGGCAGAGAGACCCAGTACTTC. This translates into CASSPSPSGGRETQYF.

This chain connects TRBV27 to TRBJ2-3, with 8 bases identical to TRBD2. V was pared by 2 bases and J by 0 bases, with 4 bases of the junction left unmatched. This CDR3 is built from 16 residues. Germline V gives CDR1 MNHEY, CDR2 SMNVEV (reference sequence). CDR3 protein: CASSLRPSGSTDTQYF. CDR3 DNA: TGTGCCAGCAGTTTACGGCCTAGCGGGAGCACAGATACGCAGTATTTT.

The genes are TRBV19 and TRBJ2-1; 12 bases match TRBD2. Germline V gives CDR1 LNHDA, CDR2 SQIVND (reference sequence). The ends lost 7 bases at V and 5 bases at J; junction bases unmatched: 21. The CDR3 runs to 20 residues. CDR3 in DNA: TGTGCCAGTACCTCCTTGGGCGGGGCTAGCGGGAGGGGGAATAACAATGAGCAGTTCTTC. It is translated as CASTSLGGASGRGNNNEQFF.

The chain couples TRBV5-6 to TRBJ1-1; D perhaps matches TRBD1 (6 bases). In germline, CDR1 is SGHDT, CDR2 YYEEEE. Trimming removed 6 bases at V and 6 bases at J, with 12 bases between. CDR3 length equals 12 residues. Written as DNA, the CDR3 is TGTGCCAGCAACCAGGGGTTTGCTGAAGCTTTCTTT. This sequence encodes CASNQGFAEAFF. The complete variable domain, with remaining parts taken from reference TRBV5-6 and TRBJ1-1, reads DAGVTQSPTHLIKTRGQQVTLRCSPKSGHDTVSWYQQALGQGPQFIFQYYEEEERQRGNFPDRFSGHQFPNYSSELNVNALLLGDSALYLCASNQGFAEAFFGQGTRLTVV.

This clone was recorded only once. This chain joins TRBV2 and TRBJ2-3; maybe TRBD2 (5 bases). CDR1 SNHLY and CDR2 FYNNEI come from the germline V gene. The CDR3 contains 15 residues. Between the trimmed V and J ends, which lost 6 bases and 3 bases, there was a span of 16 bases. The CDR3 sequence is CASRLGSRSTDTQYF. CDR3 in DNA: TGTGCCAGCAGGTTAGGGAGTCGAAGTACAGATACGCAGTATTTT.